This T cell receptor beta chain was retrieved from a study of blood T cell repertoires in COVID-19. Donors in Cohort 3 counted as recovered after two negative PCRs, clearance, or symptom resolution. Sequenced by immunoSEQ multiplex PCR; TCRdb stores in-frame clones only, minus some. The data hold fewer than 400,000 clones, with roughly 91% observed a single time. V was clipped by 3 bases and J by 4 bases; unmatched bases: 10. Per the germline V gene, CDR1 is SGHNT and CDR2 is YYREEE (reference sequence). This CDR3 region has 15 residues. The chain uses TRBV5-4 and TRBJ2-7, with 7 bases matching TRBD1. The receptor was derived from a woman aged 25-40 years who had recovered from COVID-19. The sample consisted of PBMCs or T cells enriched from blood (not recorded which). CDR3 nucleotides: TGTGCCAGCAGCTCCAGCCCCGGGACAGTTTACGAGCAGTACTTC. Translated: CASSSSPGTVYEQYF.